This is a list of T cell receptor beta chains from one sample in a study of cytomegalovirus exposure and HLA in healthy donors. Produced via immunoSEQ multiplex PCR; TCRdb's table is partial and in-frame only. This sample yields 120,000 or so clones, of which almost 85% are seen a single time; more than 1.4% belongs to the top ten. The source material was PBMCs. Source of these receptors: a woman younger than 35 in good health and CMV-seronegative. CDR3s leave out the opening cysteine and the closing phenylalanine or tryptophan.

J gene: TRBJ1-2; V gene: TRBV23-1; CDR3 protein: ASRQGRNYGYT
J gene: TRBJ2-3; V gene: TRBV7-8; CDR3 protein: ASSLGALDTQY
J gene: TRBJ2-7; V gene: TRBV19; CDR3 protein: ASRKSGTVKGEQY
J gene: TRBJ2-7; V gene: TRBV2; CDR3 protein: ASSPSSGGDSYEQY
J gene: TRBJ2-1; V gene: TRBV4-3; CDR3 protein: ASSQVTTNNEQF
J gene: TRBJ1-1; V gene: TRBV18; CDR3 protein: ASSQQGAGTEAF
J gene: TRBJ2-1; V gene: TRBV6-5; CDR3 protein: ASSLSGRGEQF
J gene: TRBJ2-4; V gene: TRBV27; CDR3 protein: ASSPRVGSGRNIQY
J gene: TRBJ2-7; V gene: TRBV6-6; CDR3 protein: ASRQAHTQGEQY
J gene: TRBJ1-2; V gene: TRBV6-6; CDR3 protein: ASSYSDGKRRDGYT
J gene: TRBJ2-7; V gene: TRBV6-5; CDR3 protein: ASRRQAAAYEQY
J gene: TRBJ2-3; V gene: TRBV19; CDR3 protein: ASSKRERTDTQY
J gene: TRBJ1-1; V gene: TRBV18; CDR3 protein: ASSPSGPSLNTEAF
J gene: TRBJ2-1; V gene: TRBV6-5; CDR3 protein: ASSYRTSGTYNEQF
J gene: TRBJ2-7; V gene: TRBV7-2; CDR3 protein: ASSYKIPGTGSYEQY
J gene: TRBJ2-7; V gene: TRBV7-8; CDR3 protein: ASSYGAGGRNEQY
J gene: TRBJ1-2; V gene: TRBV7-2; CDR3 protein: ASSPRGGDGNYGYT
J gene: TRBJ2-5; V gene: TRBV5-1; CDR3 protein: ASSLGRPTLGETQY
J gene: TRBJ2-2; V gene: TRBV7-7; CDR3 protein: ASSLEGQGRAGELF
J gene: TRBJ1-2; V gene: TRBV6-4; CDR3 protein: ASSGPGQRGYT
J gene: TRBJ1-1; V gene: TRBV27; CDR3 protein: ASSPQGGTEAF
J gene: TRBJ2-7; V gene: TRBV18; CDR3 protein: ASSPGDRGEQY
J gene: TRBJ1-2; V gene: TRBV7-3; CDR3 protein: ASTPGHLLRDGYT
J gene: TRBJ2-1; V gene: TRBV6-1; CDR3 protein: ASRQLIYNEQF
J gene: TRBJ1-2; V gene: TRBV6-1; CDR3 protein: ASSEPSQGWYGYT
J gene: TRBJ1-2; V gene: TRBV7-9; CDR3 protein: ASSLVWRGGYT
J gene: TRBJ1-3; V gene: TRBV6-5; CDR3 protein: ASSYAGNTGGNTIY
J gene: TRBJ1-1; V gene: TRBV5-1; CDR3 protein: ASRQGVDTEAF
J gene: TRBJ1-5; V gene: TRBV6-6; CDR3 protein: APKPGSGPQH
J gene: TRBJ1-2; V gene: TRBV6-6; CDR3 protein: ASSLFGGGYT
J gene: TRBJ1-4; V gene: TRBV4-3; CDR3 protein: ASSSGTANEKLF
J gene: TRBJ2-3; V gene: TRBV11-2; CDR3 protein: ASSFSYPTDTQY
J gene: TRBJ1-2; V gene: TRBV6-6; CDR3 protein: ASSRDRASNYGYT
J gene: TRBJ2-5; V gene: TRBV5-5; CDR3 protein: ASRGGGGTQY
J gene: TRBJ1-1; V gene: TRBV11-1; CDR3 protein: ASSLGDRVSYTEAF
J gene: TRBJ1-1; V gene: TRBV7-2; CDR3 protein: ASSLQAEAF
J gene: TRBJ1-3; V gene: TRBV5-5; CDR3 protein: ASSRGDSGNTIY
J gene: TRBJ1-2; V gene: TRBV25-1; CDR3 protein: ASSPPGPYGYT
J gene: TRBJ1-1; V gene: TRBV19; CDR3 protein: ASSMLGHPNTEAF
J gene: TRBJ2-2; V gene: TRBV10-2; CDR3 protein: ASTPTSGAGELF
J gene: -; V gene: TRBV21-1; CDR3 protein: ASSKLGQGVSYEQY
J gene: TRBJ2-2; V gene: TRBV10-2; CDR3 protein: ASSESSDRNTGELF
J gene: TRBJ1-4; V gene: TRBV2; CDR3 protein: ASSEAVRQGYNEKLF
J gene: TRBJ1-5; V gene: TRBV7-9; CDR3 protein: ASSPEGVGPQH
J gene: TRBJ1-2; V gene: TRBV14; CDR3 protein: ASSPKRGIGYGYT
J gene: TRBJ2-3; V gene: TRBV4-2; CDR3 protein: ASSLEAAAGGTDTQY
J gene: TRBJ1-3; V gene: TRBV19; CDR3 protein: ASSIRGQNSGNTIY
J gene: TRBJ1-1; V gene: TRBV6-5; CDR3 protein: ASSSFAVTEAF